This T cell receptor beta chain was sequenced during a study of sequential checkpoint blockade in melanoma. The treatment denotes: randomized to nivolumab then ipilimumab (arm A) or the reverse (arm B). From thawed PBMCs, live CD3+CD8+ cells negative for CD19 and CD56 were sorted. Repertoires were generated with immunoSEQ multiplex PCR, while TCRdb's copy carries only in-frame clones and drops some. The sample lists approximately 18,000 clones; 80% were seen once. Sequencing used CD8+ T cells sorted from blood (inferred from file names), obtained from a patient given nivolumab and ipilimumab in sequence. This clonotype was sampled from a human donor with melanoma.

The DNA for the CDR3 is TGTGCCAGCAGTCACACAGGGTCCTCCTACGAGCAGTACTTC. This gives the protein CASSHTGSSYEQYF. The J gene is TRBJ2-7, the V gene TRBV11-3, with D possibly being TRBD1 (6 bases). From germline, CDR1 is SGHNT and CDR2 YENEEA. Trimming stripped 6 bases from V and 0 bases from J, with 12 bases between. The CDR3 has 14 residues.